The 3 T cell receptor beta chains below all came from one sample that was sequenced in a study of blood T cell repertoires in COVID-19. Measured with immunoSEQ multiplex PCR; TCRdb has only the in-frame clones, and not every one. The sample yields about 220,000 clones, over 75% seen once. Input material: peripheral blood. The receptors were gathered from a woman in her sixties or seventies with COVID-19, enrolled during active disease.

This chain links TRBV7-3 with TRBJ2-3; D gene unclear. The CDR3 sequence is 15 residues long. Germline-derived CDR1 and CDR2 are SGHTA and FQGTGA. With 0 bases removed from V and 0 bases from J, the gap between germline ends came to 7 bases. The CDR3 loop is CASSLTPQSTDTQYF. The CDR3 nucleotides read TGTGCCAGCAGCTTAACCCCACAGAGCACAGATACGCAGTATTTT.

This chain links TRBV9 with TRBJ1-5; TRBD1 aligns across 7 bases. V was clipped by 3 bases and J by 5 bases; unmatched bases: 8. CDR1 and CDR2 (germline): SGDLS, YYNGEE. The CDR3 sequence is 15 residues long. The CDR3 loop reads CASSAGTAGDQPQHF. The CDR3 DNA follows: TGTGCCAGCAGCGCTGGGACAGCGGGCGATCAGCCCCAGCATTTT.

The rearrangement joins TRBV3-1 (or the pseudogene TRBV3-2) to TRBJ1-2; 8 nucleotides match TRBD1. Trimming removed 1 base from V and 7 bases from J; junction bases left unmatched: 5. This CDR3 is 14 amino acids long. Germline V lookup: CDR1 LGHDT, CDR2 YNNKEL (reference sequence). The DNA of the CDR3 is TGTGCCAGCAGCCAAGGGCAAACAGGGGGTGGCTACACCTTC. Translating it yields CASSQGQTGGGYTF.